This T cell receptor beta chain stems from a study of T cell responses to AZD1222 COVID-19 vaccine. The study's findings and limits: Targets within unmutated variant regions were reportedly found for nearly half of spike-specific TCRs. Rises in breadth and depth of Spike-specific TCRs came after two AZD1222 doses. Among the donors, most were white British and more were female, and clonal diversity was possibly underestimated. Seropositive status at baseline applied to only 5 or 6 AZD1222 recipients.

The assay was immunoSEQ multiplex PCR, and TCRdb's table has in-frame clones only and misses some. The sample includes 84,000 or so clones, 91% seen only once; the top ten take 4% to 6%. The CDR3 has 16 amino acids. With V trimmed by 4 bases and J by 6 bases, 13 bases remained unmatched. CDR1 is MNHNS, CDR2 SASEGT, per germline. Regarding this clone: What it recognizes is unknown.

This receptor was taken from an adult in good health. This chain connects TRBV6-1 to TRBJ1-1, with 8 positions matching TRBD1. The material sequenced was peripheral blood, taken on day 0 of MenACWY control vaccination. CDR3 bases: TGTGCCAGCAGTGGAGACAGGGGAGGATTTGTTTCTGAAGCTTTCTTT. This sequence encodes CASSGDRGGFVSEAFF.